One sample yielded the 26 T cell receptor beta chains listed below, sequenced in a study of shared clonotypes between healthy human individuals. The method was immunoSEQ multiplex PCR; TCRdb's version includes in-frame clones alone and lacks a portion of them. Altogether some 680,000 clones are present, about three quarters being singletons, with the ten largest covering around 1.8%. Sequencing was performed on memory CD4+ T cells sorted from blood. Subset described: CD45RA-negative fraction. The origin of the receptors is a woman under 40 in good health.

The chain has TRBV6-6 and TRBJ2-2, with 9 bases identical to TRBD2. Germline V gives CDR1 MNHNY, CDR2 SVGAGI (reference sequence). Trimming removed 2 bases from V and 10 bases from J; junction bases left unmatched: 5. There are 14 residues in the CDR3. CDR3 in amino acids: CASSYTVAGAELFF. CDR3 nucleotides: TGTGCCAGCAGTTACACGGTAGCGGGAGCGGAGCTGTTTTTT.

This chain uses TRBV19 with TRBJ2-1, with TRBD2 identical over 7 bases. The CDR3 sequence is 18 residues long. J gave up 0 bases and V 5 bases, and 13 bases lay outside the gene matches. The germline V gene has CDR1 LNHDA and CDR2 SQIVND (reference sequence). The CDR3 spells CASSSRFLAASSYNEQFF. The CDR3 nucleotides read TGTGCCAGTAGTTCACGCTTCCTAGCGGCCAGCTCCTACAATGAGCAGTTCTTC. Full variable domain (rest looked up from reference TRBV19 and TRBJ2-1): DGGITQSPKYLFRKEGQNVTLSCEQNLNHDAMYWYRQDPGQGLRLIYYSQIVNDFQKGDIAEGYSVSREKKESFPLTVTSAQKNPTAFYLCASSSRFLAASSYNEQFFGPGTRLTVL.

There are many counts of this clone. The chain links TRBV5-1 to TRBJ2-7; 9 bases fit TRBD1. With 5 bases clipped from V and 3 bases from J, the junction kept 6 bases outside the gene matches. Germline V gene lookup returns CDR1 SGHRS and CDR2 YFSETQ. CDR3 size: 14 residues. In nucleotides, the CDR3 is TGCGCCAGCAGGAAGGGACAGGGATTCTACGAGCAGTACTTC. It translates to CASRKGQGFYEQYF.

CDR3 in amino acids: CASRAQGQGAPGYTF. CDR3 in DNA: TGTGCCAGCAGGGCGCAGGGACAGGGGGCGCCTGGCTACACCTTC. The V and J genes are TRBV6-1 and TRBJ1-2, with 12 bases that match TRBD1. Trimming removed 6 bases from V and 7 bases from J; junction bases left unmatched: 9. Germline CDR1 and CDR2: MNHNS and SASEGT. The CDR3 contains 15 residues.

The chain has TRBV5-1 and TRBJ2-6; possibly TRBD2 for D (6 bases). Trimming stripped 7 bases from V and 2 bases from J, with 22 bases between. The CDR3 has 18 amino acids. The germline V gene encodes CDR1 SGHRS and CDR2 YFSETQ. CDR3 DNA: TGCGCCAGCTCCCCAATGCCCGGGGGTCCCACTGGGGCCAACGTCCTGACTTTC. Its protein product is CASSPMPGGPTGANVLTF.

This clone was observed a handful of times. The genes are TRBV19 and TRBJ2-4; unclear D gene. Germline CDR1 reads LNHDA; CDR2 reads SQIVND (reference sequence). The CDR3 is 13 amino acids. The V gene lost 3 bases and the J gene lost 5 bases, with 8 bases spanning the gap. CDR3 nucleotide sequence: TGTGCCAGTAGTATCCAGACCCAAAACATTCAGTACTTC. Protein: CASSIQTQNIQYF.

V is TRBV12-5 and J is TRBJ1-4, with 7 bases lining up with TRBD1. Germline loops: CDR1 LGHNT, CDR2 FRNRAP. CDR3 length: 17 amino acids. Trimming removed 0 bases from V and 7 bases from J; junction bases left unmatched: 11. The CDR3 protein is CASGLVLLRGEGEKLFF. The CDR3 DNA reads as TGTGCTAGTGGTTTGGTACTTCTCAGGGGGGAAGGTGAAAAACTGTTTTTT.

V usage is TRBV29-1 and J usage is TRBJ2-5, with TRBD1 identical over 7 bases. Trimming cost V 6 bases and J 14 bases; bases outside gene matches: 9. This CDR3 region has 10 residues. The germline V gene encodes CDR1 SQVTM and CDR2 ANQGSEA. The DNA for the CDR3 is TGCAGCGTGGCAGAGACAGGGCTTTACTTC. Residues: CSVAETGLYF.

This chain connects TRBV25-1 to TRBJ1-2; the match to TRBD1 covers 9 bases. CDR3 size: 14 residues. V gave up 1 base and J gave up 5 bases; unmatched junction bases: 2. The germline V gene has CDR1 MGHDK and CDR2 SYGVNS. CDR3 region: CASSESGQGYGYTF. CDR3 sequence (DNA): TGTGCCAGCAGTGAATCAGGACAGGGGTATGGCTACACCTTC.

The chain couples TRBV28 to TRBJ2-3; 8 bases map to TRBD2. The ends lost 6 bases at V and 2 bases at J; junction bases unmatched: 10. This CDR3 comprises 16 residues. Looked up from germline, CDR1 is MDHEN and CDR2 is SYDVKM. The CDR3 region is CASRGSGIWSTDTQYF. CDR3 nucleotides: TGTGCCAGCAGGGGTAGCGGGATATGGTCCACAGATACGCAGTATTTT.

The chain recombines TRBV28 with TRBJ2-1, with D possibly called TRBD1 or TRBD2 (5 bases each). V dropped 8 bases and J dropped 4 bases, with 9 bases sitting between them. Germline V lookup: CDR1 MDHEN, CDR2 SYDVKM. The CDR3 runs 12 residues. The CDR3 here is CASGTGYNEQFF. The DNA of the CDR3 is TGTGCCAGCGGGACGGGGTACAATGAGCAGTTCTTC.

The chain employs TRBV7-9 and TRBJ2-1; 11 positions agree with TRBD2. Germline V gene lookup returns CDR1 SEHNR and CDR2 FQNEAQ (reference sequence). V was pared by 4 bases and J by 15 bases, with 5 bases of the junction left unmatched. The CDR3 sequence is 12 residues long. The CDR3, as DNA: TGTGCCAGCAGCTCGGGACTAGCGGCGTCGTTCTTC. It codes for CASSSGLAASFF. Using reference TRBV7-9 and TRBJ2-1 for the parts outside the CDR3, the full variable domain is DTGVSQNPRHKITKRGQNVTFRCDPISEHNRLYWYRQTLGQGPEFLTYFQNEAQLEKSRLLSDRFSAERPKGSFSTLEIQRTEQGDSAMYLCASSSGLAASFFGPGTRLTVL.

V usage is TRBV19 and J usage is TRBJ2-7; TRBD1 matches at 8 bases. The CDR3 length is 14 residues. From germline, CDR1 is LNHDA and CDR2 SQIVND (reference sequence). V lost 4 bases to trimming and J lost 1 base; unmatched junction nucleotides: 3. The CDR3 sequence: CASSTRTGSYEQYF. The CDR3 DNA reads as TGTGCCAGTAGTACCCGGACAGGGTCCTACGAGCAGTACTTC.

In DNA, the CDR3 is TGCGCCAGCAGCTTGGCCAGGAGCTCGAGCACAGATACGCAGTATTTT. Translation gives CASSLARSSSTDTQYF. This chain joins TRBV5-1 and TRBJ2-3; D uncertain. This CDR3 region has 16 residues. Germline values: CDR1 SGHRS, CDR2 YFSETQ. Trimming took 0 bases from V and 0 from J, leaving 11 bases between them.

This clone was observed a few times. The CDR3 DNA reads TGTGCCAGCAGCTTAGGGGTGGGACAGGGGGTCGGCTACACCTTC. This translates into CASSLGVGQGVGYTF. J is TRBJ1-2 and V is TRBV7-8, with 11 bases that match TRBD1. V was clipped by 1 base and J by 8 bases; unmatched bases: 6. The CDR3 length is 15 residues. Looked up from germline, CDR1 is SGHVS and CDR2 is FQNEAQ.

This rearrangement joins TRBV2 to TRBJ1-3; unclear D gene. Trimming cost V 6 bases and J 0 bases, with 15 bases left between them. The CDR3 has 16 residues. The germline V gene encodes CDR1 SNHLY and CDR2 FYNNEI. Here the CDR3 reads CASSLWQSSSGNTIYF. DNA for the CDR3: TGTGCCAGCAGCTTATGGCAGTCCAGCTCTGGAAACACCATATATTTT. Variable domain in full (rest from reference TRBV2 and TRBJ1-3): EPEVTQTPSHQVTQMGQEVILRCVPISNHLYFYWYRQILGQKVEFLVSFYNNEISEKSEIFDDQFSVERPDGSNFTLKIRSTKLEDSAMYFCASSLWQSSSGNTIYFGEGSWLTVV.

This chain connects TRBV2 to TRBJ2-4; TRBD2 aligns across 7 bases. The CDR3 is made up of 15 amino acids. V was pared by 6 bases and J by 0 bases, with 5 bases of the junction left unmatched. Germline V lookup: CDR1 SNHLY, CDR2 FYNNEI. DNA for the CDR3: TGTGCCAGCAGGGGGACTAAACTAGCCAAAAACATTCAGTACTTC. The encoded protein is CASRGTKLAKNIQYF.

J is TRBJ1-3 and V is TRBV28, with 10 bases identical to TRBD1. The V segment lost 5 bases and the J segment 3 bases; nucleotides outside the gene matches: 7. The germline V gene encodes CDR1 MDHEN and CDR2 SYDVKM. The CDR3 is 16 residues long. CDR3 in amino acids: CASSPGTGAGGNTIYF. The CDR3, as DNA: TGTGCCAGCAGTCCCGGGACAGGGGCAGGTGGAAACACCATATATTTT.

In this sample, this clone turned up a few times. Other nucleotide sequences from this sample produce the same CDR3. V and J are TRBV5-6 and TRBJ2-7; the match to TRBD2 covers 9 bases. This CDR3 region has 15 residues. V shed 0 bases, J shed 3 bases, and the junction held 4 bases outside the gene matches. In germline, CDR1 is SGHDT, CDR2 YYEEEE. In DNA form, the CDR3 reads TGTGCCAGCAGCTTGGGCGGGAGGGCCATCTACGAGCAGTACTTC. Translated, it gives CASSLGGRAIYEQYF. Complete variable domain (other parts from reference TRBV5-6 and TRBJ2-7): DAGVTQSPTHLIKTRGQQVTLRCSPKSGHDTVSWYQQALGQGPQFIFQYYEEEERQRGNFPDRFSGHQFPNYSSELNVNALLLGDSALYLCASSLGGRAIYEQYFGPGTRLTVT.

In this sample, this clone turned up many times. The CDR3 DNA follows: TGTGCCAGCAGCCCTCCAGGCAGCACGAACACTGAAGCTTTCTTT. It specifies CASSPPGSTNTEAFF. The chain recombines TRBV14 with TRBJ1-1; D call uncertain. The CDR3 loop spans 15 amino acids. Germline V gene data show CDR1 as SGHDN and CDR2 as FVKESK. Trimming took off 4 bases at V and 1 base at J, with 13 bases between the two ends.

J is TRBJ2-2 and V is TRBV6-6, with 9 bases lining up with TRBD1. After removal of 2 bases from V and 6 bases from J, the junction contained 4 bases not matched to a gene. Per germline, CDR1 MNHNY and CDR2 SVGAGI (reference sequence). The CDR3 covers 15 residues. DNA of the CDR3: TGTGCCAGCAGTTACGGGGACAGGGAGGCCGGGGAGCTGTTTTTT. Protein sequence: CASSYGDREAGELFF.

The rearrangement joins TRBV28 to TRBJ1-1, with D hard to call. V was clipped by 2 bases and J by 4 bases, with 11 bases between them. Germline CDR1 MDHEN, CDR2 SYDVKM. This CDR3 has 14 amino acids. The CDR3 DNA reads as TGTGCCAGCAGTTTAAATGGGGTCCGCACTGAAGCTTTCTTT. This sequence encodes CASSLNGVRTEAFF.

The chain's CDR3 is CASRGPREAFF. CDR3 nucleotide sequence: TGTGCCAGCCGGGGACCGCGTGAAGCTTTCTTT. This chain links TRBV6-5 with TRBJ1-1; possible D gene TRBD1, 5 bases. The CDR3 runs to 11 residues. Germline V gene data show CDR1 as MNHEY and CDR2 as SVGAGI. The V gene lost 8 bases and the J gene lost 7 bases, with 11 bases spanning the gap.

Comments on this clone: The junction and the germline gene differ at one end; a read error may be behind it. The sample carries other DNA sequences with the same CDR3. The chain has TRBV7-8 and TRBJ2-7, with 7 positions matching TRBD2. CDR1 is SGHVS, CDR2 FQNEAQ, per germline. There are 15 residues in the CDR3. The CDR3 reads CASSLVTGGDYEQYF. The CDR3 DNA sequence: TGTGCCAGTAGCTTAGTTACGGGAGGAGACTACGAGCAGTACTTC. The variable domain in full, with the rest retrieved from reference TRBV7-8 and TRBJ2-7, is GAGVSQSPRYKVAKRGQDVALRCDPISGHVSLFWYQQALGQGPEFLTYFQNEAQLDKSGLPSDRFFAERPEGSVSTLKIQRTQQEDSAVYLCASSLVTGGDYEQYFGPGTRLTVT.

As concerns this clone: Other DNA sequences within the sample encode an identical CDR3. This rearrangement joins TRBV5-1 to TRBJ2-1; 9 positions match TRBD1. CDR3 size: 15 residues. The germline V gene has CDR1 SGHRS and CDR2 YFSETQ. The ends lost 4 bases at V and 6 bases at J; junction bases unmatched: 8. The CDR3 bases are TGCGCCAGCAGCCAAGGGGACAGGGATTCCAATGAGCAGTTCTTC. It specifies CASSQGDRDSNEQFF.

The CDR3: CASSPPWGGTGPGRELFF. DNA of the CDR3: TGTGCCAGCAGCCCGCCTTGGGGCGGGACAGGTCCTGGAAGGGAGCTGTTTTTT. The chain employs TRBV11-3 and TRBJ2-2; 8 nucleotides align to TRBD1. Germline values: CDR1 SGHNT, CDR2 YENEEA. The length of the CDR3 is 18 residues. Losses at the gene ends were 5 bases for V and 9 bases for J; bases not matched to a gene: 20.